Below, one TCR beta chain is given with its context. Trimming removed 6 bases from V and 6 bases from J, with 15 bases in between. CDR3 length: 13 amino acids. CDR1 and CDR2 (germline): PRHDT, FYEKMQ (reference sequence). The record originates from a study of chemoradiotherapy in HPV16-positive cancers. Libraries were prepared by immunoSEQ multiplex PCR; TCRdb keeps only in-frame clonotypes and omits some of them. The sample shows roughly 4,000 clones, 70% to 85% of them seen only once. The specimen comprised tumor tissue, sampled from a patient who underwent chemoradiotherapy. The rearrangement joins TRBV13 to TRBJ2-7; D call uncertain. This clonotype was obtained from a human donor with HPV-associated anogenital cancer. DNA of the CDR3: TGTGCCAGCAGTCTGGCTGAGCGTTTCGAGCAGTACTTC. The encoded protein is CASSLAERFEQYF.